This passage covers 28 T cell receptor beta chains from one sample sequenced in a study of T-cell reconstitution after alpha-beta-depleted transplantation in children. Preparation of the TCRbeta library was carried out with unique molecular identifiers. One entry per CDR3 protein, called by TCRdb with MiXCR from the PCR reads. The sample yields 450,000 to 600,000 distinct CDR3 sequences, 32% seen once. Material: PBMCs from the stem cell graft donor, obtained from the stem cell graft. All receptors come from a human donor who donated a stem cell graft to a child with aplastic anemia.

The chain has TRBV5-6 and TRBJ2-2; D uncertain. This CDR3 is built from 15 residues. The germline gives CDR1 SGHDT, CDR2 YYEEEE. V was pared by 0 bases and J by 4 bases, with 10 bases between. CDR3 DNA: TGTGCCAGCAGCTTGGCGGGTAGTTCCACCGGGGAGCTGTTTTTT. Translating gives CASSLAGSSTGELFF. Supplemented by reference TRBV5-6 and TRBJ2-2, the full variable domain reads DAGVTQSPTHLIKTRGQQVTLRCSPKSGHDTVSWYQQALGQGPQFIFQYYEEEERQRGNFPDRFSGHQFPNYSSELNVNALLLGDSALYLCASSLAGSSTGELFFGEGSRLTVL.

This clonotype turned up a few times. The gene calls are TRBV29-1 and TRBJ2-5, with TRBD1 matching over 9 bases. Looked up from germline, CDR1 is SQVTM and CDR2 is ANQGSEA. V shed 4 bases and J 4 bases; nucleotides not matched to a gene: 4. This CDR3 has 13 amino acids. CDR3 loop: CSVATGGRETQYF. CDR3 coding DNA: TGCAGCGTTGCGACAGGGGGTAGAGAGACCCAGTACTTC.

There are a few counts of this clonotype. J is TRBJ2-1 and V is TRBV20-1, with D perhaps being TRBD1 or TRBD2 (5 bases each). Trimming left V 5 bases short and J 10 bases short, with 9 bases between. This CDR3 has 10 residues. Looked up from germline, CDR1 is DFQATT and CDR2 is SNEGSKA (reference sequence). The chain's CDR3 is CSAPGPEQFF. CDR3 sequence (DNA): TGCAGTGCTCCGGGGCCCGAGCAGTTCTTC.

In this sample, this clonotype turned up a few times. For the CDR3, the DNA is TGCAGTGCTAGAGATAGGTTCGAGGGGCTGTACAATGAGCAGTTCTTC. It translates to CSARDRFEGLYNEQFF. The chain recombines TRBV20-1 with TRBJ2-1; D is tentatively TRBD1 or TRBD2 (5 bases each). This CDR3 is built from 16 residues. Trimming cost V 0 bases and J 4 bases, with 16 bases left between them. CDR1 DFQATT and CDR2 SNEGSKA come from the germline V gene (reference sequence).

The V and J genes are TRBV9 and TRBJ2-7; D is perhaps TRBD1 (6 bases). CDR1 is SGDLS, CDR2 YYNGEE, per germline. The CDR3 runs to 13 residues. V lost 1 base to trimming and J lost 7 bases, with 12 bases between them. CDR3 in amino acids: CASSVQGTEEQYF. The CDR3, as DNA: TGTGCCAGCAGCGTACAGGGGACGGAGGAGCAGTACTTC.

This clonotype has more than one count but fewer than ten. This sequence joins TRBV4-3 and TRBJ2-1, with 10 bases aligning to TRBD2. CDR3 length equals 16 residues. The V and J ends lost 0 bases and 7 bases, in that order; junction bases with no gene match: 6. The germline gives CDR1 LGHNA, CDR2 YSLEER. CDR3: CASSQDLAGEGNEQFF. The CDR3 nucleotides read TGCGCCAGCAGCCAAGATCTAGCGGGAGAAGGGAATGAGCAGTTCTTC.

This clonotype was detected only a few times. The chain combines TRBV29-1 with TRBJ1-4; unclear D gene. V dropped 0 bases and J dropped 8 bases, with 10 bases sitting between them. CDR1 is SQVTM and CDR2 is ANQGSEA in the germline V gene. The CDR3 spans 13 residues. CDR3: CSVEDGNKEKLFF. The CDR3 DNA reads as TGCAGCGTTGAAGACGGGAACAAAGAAAAACTGTTTTTT.

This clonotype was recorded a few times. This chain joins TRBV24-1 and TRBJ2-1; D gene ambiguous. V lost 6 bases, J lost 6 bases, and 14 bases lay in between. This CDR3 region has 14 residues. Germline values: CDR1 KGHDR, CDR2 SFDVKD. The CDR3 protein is CATSPRWGSNEQFF. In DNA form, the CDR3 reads TGTGCCACCAGTCCCCGGTGGGGTAGCAATGAGCAGTTCTTC.

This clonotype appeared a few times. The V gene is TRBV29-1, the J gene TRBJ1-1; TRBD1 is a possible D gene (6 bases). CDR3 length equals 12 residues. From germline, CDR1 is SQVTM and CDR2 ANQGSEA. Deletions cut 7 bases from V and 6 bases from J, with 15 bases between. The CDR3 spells CSATGARAEAFF. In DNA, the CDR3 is TGCAGCGCTACGGGGGCGCGGGCTGAAGCTTTCTTT. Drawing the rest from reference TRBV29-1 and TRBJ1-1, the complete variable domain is SAVISQKPSRDICQRGTSLTIQCQVDSQVTMMFWYRQQPGQSLTLIATANQGSEATYESGFVIDKFPISRPNLTFSTLTVSNMSPEDSSIYLCSATGARAEAFFGQGTRLTVV.

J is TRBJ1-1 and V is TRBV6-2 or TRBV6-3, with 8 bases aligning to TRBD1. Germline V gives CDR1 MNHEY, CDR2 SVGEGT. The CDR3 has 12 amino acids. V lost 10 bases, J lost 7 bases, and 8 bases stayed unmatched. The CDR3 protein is CAIGDRRHEAFF. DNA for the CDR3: TGTGCCATTGGGGACAGGAGACATGAAGCTTTCTTT.

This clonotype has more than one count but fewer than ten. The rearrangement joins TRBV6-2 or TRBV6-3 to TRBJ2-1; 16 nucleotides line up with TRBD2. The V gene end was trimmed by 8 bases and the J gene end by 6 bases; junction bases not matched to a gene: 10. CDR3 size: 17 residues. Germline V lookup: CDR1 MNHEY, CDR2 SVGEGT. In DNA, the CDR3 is TGTGCCAGCGGGACTAGCGGGAGGGCCGGTCCGAGCAATGAGCAGTTCTTC. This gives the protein CASGTSGRAGPSNEQFF.

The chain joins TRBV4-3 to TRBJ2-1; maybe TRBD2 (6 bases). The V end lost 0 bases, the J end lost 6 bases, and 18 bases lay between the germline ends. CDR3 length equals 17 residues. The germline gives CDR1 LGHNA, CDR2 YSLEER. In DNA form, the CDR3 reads TGCGCCAGCAGCCAAGATGGGATCGGGAGTTGGGGCAATGAGCAGTTCTTC. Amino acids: CASSQDGIGSWGNEQFF.

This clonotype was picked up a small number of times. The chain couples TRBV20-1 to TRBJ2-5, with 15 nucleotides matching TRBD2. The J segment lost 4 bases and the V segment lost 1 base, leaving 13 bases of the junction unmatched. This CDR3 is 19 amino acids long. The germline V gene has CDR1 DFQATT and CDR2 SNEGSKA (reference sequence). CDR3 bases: TGCAGTGCTAGAGCGCTCCGGACTAGCGGGAGGGCCTCAAGAGAGACCCAGTACTTC. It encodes CSARALRTSGRASRETQYF.

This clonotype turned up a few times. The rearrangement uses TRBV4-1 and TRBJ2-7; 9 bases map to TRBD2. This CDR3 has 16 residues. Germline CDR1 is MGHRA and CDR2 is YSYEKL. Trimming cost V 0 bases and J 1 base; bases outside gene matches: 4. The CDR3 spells CASSQEKAGGSYEQYF. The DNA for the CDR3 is TGCGCCAGCAGCCAAGAGAAAGCGGGAGGTTCCTACGAGCAGTACTTC.

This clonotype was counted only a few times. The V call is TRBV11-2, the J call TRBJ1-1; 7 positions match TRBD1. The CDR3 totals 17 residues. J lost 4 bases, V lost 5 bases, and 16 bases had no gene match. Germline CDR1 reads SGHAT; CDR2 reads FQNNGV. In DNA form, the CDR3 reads TGTGCCAGCAGCCGGGACAGACGACGATTTAGGAGCACTGAAGCTTTCTTT. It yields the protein CASSRDRRRFRSTEAFF.

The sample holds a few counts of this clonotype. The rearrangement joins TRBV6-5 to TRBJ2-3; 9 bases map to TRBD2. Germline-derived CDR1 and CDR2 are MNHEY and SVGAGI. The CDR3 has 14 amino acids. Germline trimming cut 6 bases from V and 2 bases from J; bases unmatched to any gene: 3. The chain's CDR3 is CASRREGVTDTQYF. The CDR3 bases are TGTGCCAGCAGGCGGGAGGGAGTCACAGATACGCAGTATTTT.

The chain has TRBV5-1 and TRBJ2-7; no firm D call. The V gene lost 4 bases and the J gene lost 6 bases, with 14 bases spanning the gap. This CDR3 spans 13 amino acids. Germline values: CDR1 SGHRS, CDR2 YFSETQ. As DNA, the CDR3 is TGCGCCAGCAGCAATAACAGCTTTCTCGAGCAGTACTTC. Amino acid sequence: CASSNNSFLEQYF.

CDR3 sequence reads: CASSVRDSNQPQHF. In DNA, the CDR3 is TGTGCCAGCAGTGTGAGGGACAGCAATCAGCCCCAGCATTTT. The chain carries TRBV27 and TRBJ1-5; maybe TRBD1 (5 bases). CDR1 and CDR2 (germline): MNHEY, SMNVEV (reference sequence). V was trimmed by 5 bases and J by 1 base, leaving 9 bases between them. The CDR3 totals 14 residues.

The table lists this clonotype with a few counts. The CDR3 is CASSDFAGETDTQYF. The CDR3 DNA follows: TGTGCCAGCAGTGATTTTGCGGGAGAGACAGATACGCAGTATTTT. The chain carries TRBV6-4 and TRBJ2-3; 7 nucleotides match TRBD2. Unmatched junction bases numbered 6, after V lost 3 bases and J lost 3 bases. From germline, CDR1 is MRHNA and CDR2 SNTAGT. The CDR3 has 15 amino acids.

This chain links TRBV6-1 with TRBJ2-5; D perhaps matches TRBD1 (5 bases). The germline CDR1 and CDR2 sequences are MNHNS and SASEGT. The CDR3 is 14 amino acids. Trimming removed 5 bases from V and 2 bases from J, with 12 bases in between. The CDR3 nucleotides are TGTGCCAGCAGTCATGGACATATACAAGAGACCCAGTACTTC. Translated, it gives CASSHGHIQETQYF.

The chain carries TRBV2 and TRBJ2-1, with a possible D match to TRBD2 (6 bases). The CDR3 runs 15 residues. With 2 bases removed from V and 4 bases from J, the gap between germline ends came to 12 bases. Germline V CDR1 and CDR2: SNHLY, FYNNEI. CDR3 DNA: TGTGCCAGCAGTGAACTCCGGGACTCGTACAATGAGCAGTTCTTC. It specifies CASSELRDSYNEQFF.

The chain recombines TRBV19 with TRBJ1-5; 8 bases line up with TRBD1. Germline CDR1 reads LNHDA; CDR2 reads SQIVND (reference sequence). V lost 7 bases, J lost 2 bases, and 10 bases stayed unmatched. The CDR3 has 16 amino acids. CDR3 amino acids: CASNLRPGGGNQPQHF. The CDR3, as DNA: TGTGCCAGTAACCTTCGGCCAGGGGGCGGCAATCAGCCCCAGCATTTT. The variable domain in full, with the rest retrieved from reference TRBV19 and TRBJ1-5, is DGGITQSPKYLFRKEGQNVTLSCEQNLNHDAMYWYRQDPGQGLRLIYYSQIVNDFQKGDIAEGYSVSREKKESFPLTVTSAQKNPTAFYLCASNLRPGGGNQPQHFGDGTRLSIL.

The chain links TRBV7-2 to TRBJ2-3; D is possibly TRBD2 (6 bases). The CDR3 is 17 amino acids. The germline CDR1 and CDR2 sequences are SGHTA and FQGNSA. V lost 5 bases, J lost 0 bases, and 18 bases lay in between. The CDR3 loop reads CASSAGTAAYSTDTQYF. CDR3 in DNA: TGTGCCAGCAGCGCAGGGACTGCGGCCTATAGCACAGATACGCAGTATTTT.

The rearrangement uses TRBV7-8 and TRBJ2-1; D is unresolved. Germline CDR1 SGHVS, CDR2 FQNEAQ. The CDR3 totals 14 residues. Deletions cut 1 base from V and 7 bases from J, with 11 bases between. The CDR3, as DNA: TGTGCCAGCAGCTTAGTTGCAGCGCATAATGAGCAGTTCTTC. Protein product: CASSLVAAHNEQFF. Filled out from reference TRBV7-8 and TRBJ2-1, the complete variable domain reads GAGVSQSPRYKVAKRGQDVALRCDPISGHVSLFWYQQALGQGPEFLTYFQNEAQLDKSGLPSDRFFAERPEGSVSTLKIQRTQQEDSAVYLCASSLVAAHNEQFFGPGTRLTVL.

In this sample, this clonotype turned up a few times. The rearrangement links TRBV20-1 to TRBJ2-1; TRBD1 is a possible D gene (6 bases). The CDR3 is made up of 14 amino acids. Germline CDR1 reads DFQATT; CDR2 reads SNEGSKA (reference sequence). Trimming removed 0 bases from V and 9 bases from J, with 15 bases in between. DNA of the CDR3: TGCAGTGCTAGAGATACGCAGGACAGAAGTGAGCAGTTCTTC. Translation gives CSARDTQDRSEQFF.

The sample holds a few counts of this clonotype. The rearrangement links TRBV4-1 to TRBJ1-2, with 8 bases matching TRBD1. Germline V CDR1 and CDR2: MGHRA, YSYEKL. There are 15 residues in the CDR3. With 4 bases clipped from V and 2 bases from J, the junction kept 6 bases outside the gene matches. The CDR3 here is CASSPEDRANYGYTF. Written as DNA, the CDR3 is TGCGCCAGCAGCCCCGAGGACAGGGCCAACTATGGCTACACCTTC.

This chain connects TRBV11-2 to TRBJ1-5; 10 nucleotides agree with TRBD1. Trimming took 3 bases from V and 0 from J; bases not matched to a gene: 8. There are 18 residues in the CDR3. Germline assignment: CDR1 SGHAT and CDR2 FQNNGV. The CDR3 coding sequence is TGTGCCAGCAGCTTCCGACCGGGACAGGGGTATAGCAATCAGCCCCAGCATTTT. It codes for CASSFRPGQGYSNQPQHF.

The CDR3 sequence is CASSPGGGTLIDGYTF. The CDR3 DNA sequence: TGTGCCAGCAGCCCGGGGGGAGGGACGCTTATCGATGGCTACACCTTC. V is TRBV6-1 and J is TRBJ1-2; perhaps TRBD1 as D (5 bases). The germline V and J ends were trimmed by 6 bases and 6 bases, with 23 bases remaining between them. Germline assignment: CDR1 MNHNS and CDR2 SASEGT. This CDR3 is built from 16 residues.